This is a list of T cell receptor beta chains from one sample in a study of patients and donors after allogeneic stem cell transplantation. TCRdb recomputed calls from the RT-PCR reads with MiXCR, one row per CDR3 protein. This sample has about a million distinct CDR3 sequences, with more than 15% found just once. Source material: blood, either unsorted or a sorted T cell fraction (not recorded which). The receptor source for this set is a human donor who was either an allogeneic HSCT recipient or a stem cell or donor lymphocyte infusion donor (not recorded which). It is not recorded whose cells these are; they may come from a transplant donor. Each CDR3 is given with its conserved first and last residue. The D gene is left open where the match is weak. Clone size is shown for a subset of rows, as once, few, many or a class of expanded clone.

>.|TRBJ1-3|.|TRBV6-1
TGTGCCAGCAGTGAGGAGCGGCTGGTCTCTGGAAACACCATATATTTT
CASSEERLVSGNTIYF
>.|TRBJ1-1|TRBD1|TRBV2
TGTGCCAGCAGTGAACGAACTCAAATACCGACAGGGGGTGGGGGAAACACTGAAGCTTTCTTT
CASSERTQIPTGGGGNTEAFF
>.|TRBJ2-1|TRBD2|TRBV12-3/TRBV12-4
TGTGCCAGCAGCCCGGGGGGTTTATTTGAGCAGTTCTTC
CASSPGGLFEQFF
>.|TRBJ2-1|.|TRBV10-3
TGTGCCATCAGTGGTAGAACTAGCCATACCTACAATGAGCAGTTCTTC
CAISGRTSHTYNEQFF
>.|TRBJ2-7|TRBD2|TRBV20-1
TGCAGTCTGAGCGGGGTCACCTACGAGCAGTACTTC
CSLSGVTYEQYF
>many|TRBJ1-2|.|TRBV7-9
TGTGCCCTCAGCGCCCAGGGAGCTAACTATGGCTACACCTTC
CALSAQGANYGYTF
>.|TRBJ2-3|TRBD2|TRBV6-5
TGTGCCAGCAGTTACCGCGGGACTAGCGGGAGGTTTGCAGATACGCAGTATTTT
CASSYRGTSGRFADTQYF
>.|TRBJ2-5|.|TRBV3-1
.
CASSQLSGRTVILAQYF
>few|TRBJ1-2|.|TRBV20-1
TGCAGTGCTGATACACACGCGCAGGGGAGTGGCTACACCTTC
CSADTHAQGSGYTF
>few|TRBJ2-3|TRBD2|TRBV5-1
TGCGCCAGCAGCTTGTATCAGCGGGAGGGAAAAGATACGCAGTATTTT
CASSLYQREGKDTQYF
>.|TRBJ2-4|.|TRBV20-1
TGCAGTGCTAGAGATGGGTGGCGGCTAGCCAAAAACATTCAGTACTTC
CSARDGWRLAKNIQYF
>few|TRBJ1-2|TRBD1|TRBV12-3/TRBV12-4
TGTGCCAGCAGTCCTTTGGGACAGGGGTTCGTGGATGGCTACACCTTC
CASSPLGQGFVDGYTF
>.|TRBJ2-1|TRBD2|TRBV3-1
TGTGCCAGCAGCCAGCAAGAGGTGGGACTAGCGGTCGATGAGCAGTTCTTC
CASSQQEVGLAVDEQFF
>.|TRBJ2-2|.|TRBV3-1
TGTGCCAGCAGCCAAGGTGCGACTTCGAACACCGGGGAGCTGTTTTTT
CASSQGATSNTGELFF
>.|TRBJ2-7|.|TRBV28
TGTGCCAGCAGTTTGGACAGGGACTACGACCAGTACTTC
CASSLDRDYDQYF
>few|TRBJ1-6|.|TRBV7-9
TGTGCCAGCAGCCCCCGGGATAATTCACCCCTCCACTTT
CASSPRDNSPLHF
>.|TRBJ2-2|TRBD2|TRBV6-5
TGTGCCAGCAGTTACTCGTACTCGGGACTACCAAGGCCCGGGGAGCTGTTTTTT
CASSYSYSGLPRPGELFF
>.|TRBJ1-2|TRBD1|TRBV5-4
TGTGCCAGCAGGCTCGACAGGGAACCTAACTATGGCTACACCTTC
CASRLDREPNYGYTF
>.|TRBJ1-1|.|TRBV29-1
TGCAGCGTTGTTACAGGGCGGACTGAAGCTTTCTTT
CSVVTGRTEAFF
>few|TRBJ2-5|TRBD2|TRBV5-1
TGCGCCAGCAGCTTGATAGCGGGGGGCTCCGAGACCCAGTACTTC
CASSLIAGGSETQYF
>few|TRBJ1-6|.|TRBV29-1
TGCAGCGTTGGCGACAGCTATAATTCACCCCTCCACTTT
CSVGDSYNSPLHF
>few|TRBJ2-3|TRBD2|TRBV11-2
TGTGCCAGCAGCTTAGTGGAGAAGTTAGCGGGAGGGTATACGCAGTATTTT
CASSLVEKLAGGYTQYF
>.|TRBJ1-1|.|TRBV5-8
TGTGCCAGCAGCTTTCCATGGAACACTGAAGCTTTCTTT
CASSFPWNTEAFF
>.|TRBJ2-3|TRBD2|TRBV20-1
TGCAGTGCGGAGAGGGCTAGCGGGAGGGCCAGGACAGATACGCAGTATTTT
CSAERASGRARTDTQYF
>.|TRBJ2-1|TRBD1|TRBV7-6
TGTGCCAGCAGCTTACCGCAGGGCCAGGGGGTGTACAATGAGCAGTTCTTC
CASSLPQGQGVYNEQFF
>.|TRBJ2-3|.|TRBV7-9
TGTGCCACCACGCCAGGACAGGATACGCAGTATTTT
CATTPGQDTQYF
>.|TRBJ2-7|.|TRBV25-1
TGTGCCAGCACGGGTCCCACCTACGAGCAGTACTTC
CASTGPTYEQYF
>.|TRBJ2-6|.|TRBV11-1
TGTGCCAGCAGCGTCCGAGACAGGCGAGGGCGGGCCAACGTCCTGACTTTC
CASSVRDRRGRANVLTF
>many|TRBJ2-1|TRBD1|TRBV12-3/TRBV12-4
TGTGCCAGCAGGACCGCAGGGGGCCCTTTTACGGAGTTCTTC
CASRTAGGPFTEFF
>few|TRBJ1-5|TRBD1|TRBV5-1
TGCGCCAGCAGCTTGGGGACAGGGGAAGGGAGCAATCAGCCCCAGCATTTT
CASSLGTGEGSNQPQHF
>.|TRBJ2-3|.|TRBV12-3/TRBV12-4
TGTGCCAGCAGTTTGCTTAGCGTGGGGGCCACAGATACGCAGTATTTT
CASSLLSVGATDTQYF
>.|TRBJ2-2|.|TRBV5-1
TGCGCCAGCAGCTTGGATAGCACTTACACCGGGGAGCTGTTTTTT
CASSLDSTYTGELFF
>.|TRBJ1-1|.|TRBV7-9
TGTGCCAGCAGCTTGGACGACAGAGAAGCTTTCTTT
CASSLDDREAFF
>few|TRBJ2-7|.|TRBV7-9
TGTGCCAGCAGCTTAACTGACGGAATTGAGCAGTACTTC
CASSLTDGIEQYF
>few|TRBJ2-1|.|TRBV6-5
TGTGCCAGCAGTTACTCGTTGGGGGGAGTCGGATACAATGAGCAGTTCTTC
CASSYSLGGVGYNEQFF
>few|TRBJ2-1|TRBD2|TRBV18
TGTGCCAGCTCACCACAGCGGGAGGGCCTAAATGAGCAGTTCTTC
CASSPQREGLNEQFF
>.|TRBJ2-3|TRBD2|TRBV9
TGTGCCAGCAGCGTCCGGGGGGACGTTTCCGATACGCAGTATTTT
CASSVRGDVSDTQYF
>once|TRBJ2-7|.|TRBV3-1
TGTGCCAGCAGCCAAACTATGAACGAGCAGTACTTC
CASSQTMNEQYF
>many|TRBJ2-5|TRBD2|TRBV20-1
TGCAGTGCTATTGCGGGAGCAGAGACCCAGTACTTC
CSAIAGAETQYF
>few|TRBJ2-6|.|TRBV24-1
TGTGCCACCAGTGATGTTACTGGGACCGCGGGGGCCAACGTCCTGACTTTC
CATSDVTGTAGANVLTF
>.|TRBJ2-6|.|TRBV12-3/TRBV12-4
TGTGCCAGCAGTTTAGACCGTAAGGAGCCCGGGGCCAACGTCCTGACTTTC
CASSLDRKEPGANVLTF
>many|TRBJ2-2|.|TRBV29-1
TGCAGCGGCACAACCGGGACCCACACCGGGGAGCTGTTTTTT
CSGTTGTHTGELFF
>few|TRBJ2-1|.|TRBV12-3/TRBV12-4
TGTGCCAGCAGTCCAGTCCGGCGCCGCTCCTACAATGAGCAGTTCTTC
CASSPVRRRSYNEQFF
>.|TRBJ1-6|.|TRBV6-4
TGTGCCAGCAGTGATGAGCCGGGACCACGTTCACCCCTCCACTTT
CASSDEPGPRSPLHF
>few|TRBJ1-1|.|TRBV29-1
TGCAGCGGGTATTTCACTGAAGCTTTCTTT
CSGYFTEAFF
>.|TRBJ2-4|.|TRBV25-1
TGTGCCAGCAGTGCCACCAACCTTGGAATTCAGTACTTC
CASSATNLGIQYF
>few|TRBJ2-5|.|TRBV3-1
TGTGCCAGCAGCCTCGGGACTTCCTTGGGAGAGACCCAGTACTTC
CASSLGTSLGETQYF